A selection of T cell receptor beta chains follows, all from one sample in a study of cytotoxic CD8 clonotypes in ibrutinib-treated CLL. TCRdb's copy holds only in-frame clones and misses some; the assay was immunoSEQ multiplex PCR. This sample has 250,000 to 350,000 clones, with roughly four fifths found just once. The input for sequencing was PBMCs, taken at disease progression, from a patient treated with ibrutinib. The receptors were sampled from a human donor with chronic lymphocytic leukemia. Both conserved end residues are part of each CDR3. A D gene is named only where the DNA matches it firmly. Only part of the rows carry a size: once, few, many, or a class if the clone is expanded.

j_call clone_size d_call v_call cdr3_length cdr3_aa cdr3_nt
TRBJ1-4 - - TRBV6-5 15 CASSALRGRNEKLFF TGTGCCAGCAGTGCCCTCCGGGGAAGGAATGAAAAACTGTTTTTT
TRBJ2-7 once - TRBV15 12 CATEGASYEQYF TGTGCCACCGAGGGCGCATCCTACGAGCAGTACTTC
TRBJ2-1 - TRBD1 TRBV27 13 CASSSGTGVRQFF TGTGCCAGCAGTTCCGGGACAGGGGTACGGCAGTTCTTC
TRBJ2-7 - - TRBV7-2 14 CASSLGGGVNEQYF TGTGCCAGCAGCTTGGGCGGGGGCGTGAACGAGCAGTACTTC
TRBJ1-3 - - TRBV9 16 CASSAGVGLGGNTIYF TGTGCCAGCAGCGCAGGGGTAGGGCTTGGAGGAAACACCATATATTTT
TRBJ2-7 - - TRBV7-8 16 CASSLRRGQGQDEQYF TGTGCCAGCAGCCTGCGTCGGGGCCAGGGGCAGGACGAGCAGTACTTC
TRBJ1-2 - - TRBV7-3 15 CASSPLAGASYGYTF TGTGCCAGCAGCCCTCTAGCGGGGGCCTCCTATGGCTACACCTTC
TRBJ2-3 - TRBD2 TRBV25-1 15 CASRRGGLITDTQYF TGTGCCAGCAGACGCGGGGGGCTGATCACAGATACGCAGTATTTT
TRBJ2-2 - TRBD2 TRBV5-4 15 CATRLVAGGTGELFF TGTGCCACCCGGCTGGTAGCGGGAGGTACCGGGGAGCTGTTTTTT
TRBJ2-1 - TRBD2 TRBV19 15 CASRKAGTSGDEQFF TGTGCCAGTAGGAAAGCCGGGACTAGCGGCGATGAGCAGTTCTTC
TRBJ1-2 - - TRBV6-6 15 CASSFAGETNYGYTF TGTGCCAGCAGTTTCGCAGGGGAGACTAACTATGGCTACACCTTC
TRBJ2-1 - TRBD2 TRBV18 14 CASSQVNSGGEQFF TGTGCCAGCTCACAGGTTAACTCGGGGGGTGAGCAGTTCTTC
TRBJ1-2 once - TRBV7-8 13 CASSSQTGHGYTF TGTGCCAGCAGCTCCCAAACAGGGCATGGCTACACCTTC
TRBJ1-6 - - TRBV4-1 14 CASSPQGYNSPLHF TGCGCCAGCAGCCCACAGGGATACAATTCACCCCTCCACTTT
TRBJ1-2 few - TRBV29-1 11 CSVEENYGYTF TGCAGCGTTGAGGAGAACTATGGCTACACCTTC
TRBJ2-7 few TRBD1 TRBV4-1 15 CASSQVDRAEYEQYF TGCGCCAGCAGCCAAGTGGACAGGGCCGAGTACGAGCAGTACTTC
TRBJ2-7 - - TRBV4-1 15 CASSQDPVRYYEQYF TGCGCCAGCAGCCAAGACCCGGTTCGATACTACGAGCAGTACTTC
TRBJ2-7 - TRBD2 TRBV7-2 15 CASSPTSGGGYEQYF TGTGCCAGCAGCCCCACTAGCGGGGGGGGCTACGAGCAGTACTTC
TRBJ1-2 - TRBD1 TRBV9 13 CASSVETGDGYTF TGTGCCAGCAGCGTAGAGACAGGGGATGGCTACACCTTC
TRBJ1-5 few TRBD1 TRBV18 16 CASSPLDRGEGQPQHF TGTGCCAGCTCACCACTCGACAGGGGGGAGGGTCAGCCCCAGCATTTT
TRBJ1-3 - - TRBV27 15 CASSLGFDRRNTIYF TGTGCCAGCAGTTTAGGATTCGACAGGAGAAACACCATATATTTT
TRBJ2-2 - - TRBV9 16 CASSARGGVGTGELFF TGTGCCAGCAGCGCCCGAGGGGGGGTGGGCACCGGGGAGCTGTTTTTT
TRBJ2-7 - - TRBV6-5 16 CASSYVTGSGNYEQYF TGTGCCAGCAGTTACGTAACAGGGTCGGGAAACTACGAGCAGTACTTC
TRBJ2-1 - - TRBV6-1 15 CASSRQKSSYNEQFF TGTGCCAGCAGTAGACAGAAAAGCTCCTACAATGAGCAGTTCTTC
TRBJ1-1 - - TRBV5-1 13 CASSLITLTEAFF TGCGCCAGCAGCTTGATTACACTCACTGAAGCTTTCTTT
TRBJ2-7 few TRBD1 TRBV7-2 16 CASSSRRQGAAYEQYF TGTGCCAGCAGCTCCCGCAGACAGGGGGCGGCCTACGAGCAGTACTTC
TRBJ2-7 - - TRBV5-1 14 CASSLRTLGYEQYF TGCGCCAGCAGCTTGAGGACACTCGGCTACGAGCAGTACTTC
TRBJ1-2 - - TRBV6-4 14 CASSASAFAYGYTF TGTGCCAGCAGTGCCTCTGCCTTTGCTTATGGCTACACCTTC
TRBJ1-1 - - TRBV5-1 15 CASSLGGAGNTEAFF TGCGCCAGCAGCTTGGGTGGGGCTGGGAACACTGAAGCTTTCTTT
TRBJ1-2 - - TRBV19 15 CASNSWLNLNYGYTF TGTGCCAGTAATTCTTGGTTAAACCTAAACTATGGCTACACCTTC
TRBJ2-7 - - TRBV21-1 17 CASSKEGDRGFSYEQYF TGTGCCAGCAGCAAAGAGGGAGACAGGGGGTTCTCCTACGAGCAGTACTTC
TRBJ2-5 - TRBD1 TRBV28 15 CASSLGDRVEETQYF TGTGCCAGCAGTTTAGGGGACAGGGTGGAAGAGACCCAGTACTTC
TRBJ2-2 - - TRBV2 13 CASGLKVTGELFF TGTGCCAGCGGACTGAAGGTCACCGGGGAGCTGTTTTTT
TRBJ2-2 - - TRBV6-1 12 CASSEWGHGLFF TGTGCCAGCAGTGAGTGGGGACATGGGCTGTTTTTT
TRBJ2-7 - - TRBV4-3 15 CASSQDIYRVYEQYF TGCGCCAGCAGCCAAGATATCTACAGGGTCTACGAGCAGTACTTC
TRBJ2-7 - TRBD1 TRBV28 12 CASGYRGSEQYF TGTGCCAGCGGGTACAGGGGTAGCGAGCAGTACTTC
TRBJ2-2 few TRBD1 TRBV19 15 CATPWGQGSSGELFF TGTGCCACCCCTTGGGGACAGGGGAGTTCCGGGGAGCTGTTTTTT
TRBJ2-1 few - TRBV28 15 CASNLWGRTYNEQFF TGTGCCAGCAATTTATGGGGCAGAACCTACAATGAGCAGTTCTTC
TRBJ1-4 - - TRBV9 17 CASSLEGQPTTNEKLFF TGTGCCAGCAGCCTCGAGGGCCAACCTACAACTAATGAAAAACTGTTTTTT
TRBJ2-7 - - TRBV5-5 14 CATSGGTGPYEQYF TGTGCCACCTCGGGGGGGACAGGCCCCTACGAGCAGTACTTC
TRBJ2-7 - - TRBV18 13 CASSPCQTYEQYF TGTGCCAGCTCACCATGCCAAACCTACGAGCAGTACTTC
TRBJ2-5 - TRBD2 TRBV4-1 18 CASSQEHAGGPGQETQYF TGCGCCAGCAGCCAAGAACACGCGGGGGGGCCGGGACAAGAGACCCAGTACTTC
TRBJ2-1 - TRBD2 TRBV7-3 16 CASSLTGLAGVSEQFF TGTGCCAGCAGCTTAACGGGACTAGCGGGAGTGTCGGAGCAGTTCTTC
TRBJ2-3 - - TRBV6-5 15 CASSYESSSTDTQYF TGTGCCAGCAGTTACGAGTCCTCTAGCACAGATACGCAGTATTTT
TRBJ1-6 - - TRBV6-5 15 CASSFGRLYNSPLHF TGTGCCAGCAGTTTCGGCAGGCTCTATAATTCACCCCTCCACTTT
TRBJ1-3 - TRBD1 TRBV2 15 CASRIQGATGNTIYF TGTGCCAGCAGAATACAGGGGGCGACTGGAAACACCATATATTTT
TRBJ2-3 - TRBD1 TRBV4-1 17 CASSQTPTGTSTDTQYF TGCGCCAGCAGCCAAACCCCGACAGGGACCTCCACAGATACGCAGTATTTT
TRBJ1-2 - - TRBV6-1 13 CASSVYRDGGYTF TGTGCCAGCAGTGTTTACAGGGATGGTGGCTACACCTTC
TRBJ1-2 - - TRBV7-2 13 CASSLRRNYGYTF TGCGCCAGCAGCTTACGGAGAAACTATGGCTACACCTTC
TRBJ2-3 - TRBD2 TRBV4-1 17 CASSQVGLAGAVDTQYF TGCGCCAGCAGCCAAGTGGGACTAGCGGGAGCCGTAGATACGCAGTATTTT
TRBJ2-1 few TRBD2 TRBV9 15 CASSVVSGRYNEQFF TGTGCCAGCAGCGTAGTTAGCGGGAGGTACAATGAGCAGTTCTTC
TRBJ2-1 few - TRBV12-5 12 CASGLGPAWMFF TGTGCTAGTGGTTTGGGTCCCGCCTGGATGTTCTTC
TRBJ1-2 few - TRBV9 14 CASSVRGSRKGYTF TGTGCCAGCAGCGTGAGGGGGTCTCGAAAAGGCTACACCTTC
TRBJ2-7 - - TRBV5-1 13 CASSLEHFRDLLF TGCGCCAGCAGCTTGGAGCATTTCCGGGACCTACTTTTC
TRBJ2-3 - - TRBV6-1 11 CASRRTDTQYF TGTGCCAGCAGGAGAACAGATACGCAGTATTTT
TRBJ2-3 - TRBD1 TRBV7-3 16 CASSQTGTGYTDTQYF TGTGCCAGCAGCCAAACCGGGACAGGGTACACAGATACGCAGTATTTT
TRBJ2-2 - - TRBV5-1 15 CASSLRAGNTGELFF TGCGCCAGCAGCTTGAGGGCTGGGAACACCGGGGAGCTGTTTTTT
TRBJ1-2 - - TRBV19 13 CASSISPFYGYTF TGTGCCAGTAGTATTTCGCCTTTCTATGGCTACACCTTC
TRBJ1-5 - - TRBV5-8 14 CASSFRGYGQPQHF TGTGCCAGCAGCTTTAGGGGGTATGGCCAGCCCCAGCATTTT